This T cell receptor beta chain was sequenced for a study of T cell responses to AZD1222 COVID-19 vaccine. Germline assignment: CDR1 SGHRS and CDR2 YFSETQ. The V end was cut by 7 bases, the J end by 6 bases, with 11 bases between. This CDR3 spans 13 amino acids. Only in-frame clones appear in the TCRdb table, and some are missing; sequencing was by immunoSEQ multiplex PCR. The sample yields approximately 90,000 clones, roughly 91% seen once. V and J are TRBV5-1 and TRBJ1-6; D is unresolved. The clonotype originates from an adult in good health. The material sequenced was peripheral blood, taken on day 0 of AZD1222 vaccination. CDR3 region: CASAVESNSPLHF. As DNA, the CDR3 is TGCGCCAGCGCCGTTGAGTCTAATTCACCCCTCCACTTT.